The 13 T cell receptor beta chains listed next were all sequenced from one sample in a study of blood T cell repertoires in COVID-19. Assay: immunoSEQ multiplex PCR; the TCRdb copy retains only in-frame clones and omits some. In the table there are approximately 300,000 clones, about nine tenths of which are singletons. Sequencing was done on a sample of peripheral blood. The receptors come from a man in his fifties or sixties with active or convalescent COVID-19.

The chain couples TRBV11-2 to TRBJ2-4; no clear D. V lost 2 bases and J lost 8, with 13 bases in between. Germline assignment: CDR1 SGHAT and CDR2 FQNNGV. The CDR3 spans 14 residues. The CDR3 nucleotides read TGTGCCAGCAGCTTAAGTCAGGTCTCGGACATTCAGTACTTC. The encoded protein is CASSLSQVSDIQYF. Full variable domain (rest looked up from reference TRBV11-2 and TRBJ2-4): EAGVAQSPRYKIIEKRQSVAFWCNPISGHATLYWYQQILGQGPKLLIQFQNNGVVDDSQLPKDRFSAERLKGVDSTLKIQPAKLEDSAVYLCASSLSQVSDIQYFGAGTRLSVL.

This sequence joins TRBV28 and TRBJ1-6; TRBD1 is a possible D gene (6 bases). Germline V gene data show CDR1 as MDHEN and CDR2 as SYDVKM. V lost 5 bases, J lost 4 bases, and 9 bases lay in between. The CDR3 is 14 amino acids. The CDR3 protein is CASSRTAYNSPLHF. For the CDR3, the DNA is TGTGCCAGCAGTAGGACAGCTTATAATTCACCCCTCCACTTT.

This chain links TRBV9 with TRBJ1-2; no reliable D call. Germline loops: CDR1 SGDLS, CDR2 YYNGEE. CDR3 length: 14 amino acids. The V end lost 4 bases, the J end lost 0 bases, and 10 bases lay between the germline ends. The CDR3 loop is CASSPAPTNYGYTF. The CDR3 DNA sequence: TGTGCCAGCAGCCCCGCGCCCACTAACTATGGCTACACCTTC.

V is TRBV5-1 and J is TRBJ2-7, with D perhaps matching TRBD2 (6 bases). Trimming removed 0 bases at V and 3 bases at J, with 19 bases between. Germline-derived CDR1 and CDR2 are SGHRS and YFSETQ. This CDR3 is 17 amino acids long. The chain's CDR3 is CASSLDPLGTDYYEQYF. Here the CDR3 DNA reads TGCGCCAGCAGCTTGGATCCGCTTGGGACGGACTACTACGAGCAGTACTTC.

This sequence joins TRBV19 and TRBJ1-4; the match to TRBD1 covers 7 bases. Trimming at V came to 10 bases and at J to 2 bases, leaving 4 bases not matched to a gene. The CDR3 is made up of 13 amino acids. The V gene's germline CDR1 is LNHDA and CDR2 SQIVND (reference sequence). Written as DNA, the CDR3 is TGTGCCACCCGGGACAGCACTAATGAAAAACTGTTTTTT. The encoded protein is CATRDSTNEKLFF.

The chain is built from TRBV23-1 and TRBJ2-3; the D gene is possibly TRBD2 (5 bases). TRBV23-1 counts as an open reading frame of uncertain function. This CDR3 is built from 15 residues. V lost 0 bases, J lost 5 bases, and 12 bases lay in between. CDR3 residues: CASSQSVGVGDTQYF. Written as DNA, the CDR3 is TGCGCCAGCAGTCAATCGGTGGGAGTTGGAGATACGCAGTATTTT.

This clone was found once. The chain employs TRBV2 and TRBJ2-5; 11 nucleotides align to TRBD2. The CDR3 is made up of 13 amino acids. J gave up 4 bases and V 8 bases, and 3 bases lay outside the gene matches. CDR1 and CDR2 from the germline V gene are SNHLY and FYNNEI. CDR3 in amino acids: CASELAGVETQYF. CDR3 DNA sequence: TGTGCCAGCGAACTAGCGGGAGTAGAGACCCAGTACTTC.

This clone has just a few counts. The chain carries TRBV11-1 and TRBJ2-7; 7 bases line up with TRBD1. V was pared by 5 bases and J by 6 bases, with 13 bases of the junction left unmatched. The CDR3 covers 15 residues. Germline loops: CDR1 SGHAT, CDR2 FQDESV (reference sequence). For the CDR3, the DNA is TGTGCCAGCAGCCTGACCGCCGGGACAGCAGGCGAGCAGTACTTC. Translated: CASSLTAGTAGEQYF.

The chain is built from TRBV20-1 and TRBJ1-2, with D possibly TRBD1 on 5 matching bases. This CDR3 region has 11 residues. V lost 7 bases, J lost 6 bases, and 12 bases lay in between. Germline assignment: CDR1 DFQATT and CDR2 SNEGSKA (reference sequence). The CDR3 spells CSGSGSHGYTF. The CDR3 coding sequence is TGCAGTGGGTCAGGGTCTCATGGCTACACCTTC.

The chain couples TRBV30 to TRBJ2-2; maybe TRBD2 (5 bases). The CDR3 loop spans 12 amino acids. Germline CDR1 GTSNPN, CDR2 SVGIG (reference sequence). The V end was cut by 2 bases, the J end by 7 bases, with 8 bases between. CDR3 sequence reads: CAWSRGYGELFF. The CDR3 nucleotides are TGTGCCTGGAGTCGGGGATACGGGGAGCTGTTTTTT.

The chain couples TRBV9 to TRBJ1-4; 12 bases map to TRBD1. CDR1 SGDLS and CDR2 YYNGEE come from the germline V gene. Trimming at V came to 3 bases and at J to 8 bases, leaving 8 bases not matched to a gene. CDR3 size: 16 residues. The CDR3 DNA reads TGTGCCAGCAGCGCTACACCGGGACAGGGGGCGGAAAAACTGTTTTTT. It translates to CASSATPGQGAEKLFF. The full variable domain, with the rest looked up from reference TRBV9 and TRBJ1-4, is DSGVTQTPKHLITATGQRVTLRCSPRSGDLSVYWYQQSLDQGLQFLIQYYNGEERAKGNILERFSAQQFPDLHSELNLSSLELGDSALYFCASSATPGQGAEKLFFGSGTQLSVL.

J is TRBJ1-2 and V is TRBV6-2 or TRBV6-3; 9 bases match TRBD1. The length of the CDR3 is 17 residues. Germline V gene lookup returns CDR1 MNHEY and CDR2 SVGEGT. The J segment lost 2 bases and the V segment lost 6 bases, leaving 13 bases of the junction unmatched. CDR3 in DNA: TGTGCCAGCAGCTCCTTATTACCGGGACAGGGAAACTATGGCTACACCTTC. It codes for CASSSLLPGQGNYGYTF.

V gene TRBV28 combines with J gene TRBJ2-1; 11 bases map to TRBD2. The CDR3 covers 16 residues. Germline CDR1 MDHEN, CDR2 SYDVKM. The trim removed 1 base at V and 8 bases at J, leaving 7 bases unmatched. In DNA, the CDR3 is TGTGCCAGCAGTTTATCCCTTCTAGCGGGAGGCGATGAGCAGTTCTTC. Protein product: CASSLSLLAGGDEQFF.